These 5 T cell receptor beta chains came from one sample sequenced in a study of cytomegalovirus exposure and HLA in healthy donors. Primers included in the PCR were 60 Vbeta and 13 Jbeta primers. The protocol was immunoSEQ multiplex PCR, while the TCRdb copy is restricted to in-frame clones and leaves out a portion. The repertoire includes under 200,000 clones, about 80% of them detected once, and roughly 0.64% sits in the top ten. Sequencing was carried out using PBMCs. These receptors originate from a woman in her forties in good health and CMV-seronegative.

This clone was seen just once. CDR3 amino acids: CASSPQGTGIYEQYF. The DNA of the CDR3 is TGTGCCAGCAGTCCTCAGGGGACAGGAATCTACGAGCAGTACTTC. The chain couples TRBV27 to TRBJ2-7, with TRBD1 matching 8 bases. The CDR3 runs 15 residues. Germline-derived CDR1 and CDR2 are MNHEY and SMNVEV (reference sequence). V lost 5 bases and J lost 3; bases outside the gene matches: 9.

The gene calls are TRBV6-5 and TRBJ1-1; D ambiguous. Trimming stripped 7 bases from V and 0 bases from J, with 15 bases between. CDR1 and CDR2 (germline): MNHEY, SVGAGI. The CDR3 is 15 amino acids. For the CDR3, the DNA is TGTGCCAGCACCGGGGAAGCCTTAATGAACACTGAAGCTTTCTTT. It encodes CASTGEALMNTEAFF.

The chain uses TRBV5-1 and TRBJ2-7; 9 bases align to TRBD1. CDR3 length: 14 amino acids. CDR1 is SGHRS and CDR2 is YFSETQ in the germline V gene. With V trimmed by 1 base and J by 3 bases, 2 bases remained unmatched. The CDR3 here is CASSLWGQGYEQYF. Written as DNA, the CDR3 is TGCGCCAGCAGCTTGTGGGGACAGGGCTACGAGCAGTACTTC.

The rearrangement joins TRBV5-1 to TRBJ1-1; 10 nucleotides align to TRBD1. The CDR3 runs to 15 residues. The trim removed 0 bases at V and 6 bases at J, leaving 5 bases unmatched. CDR1 is SGHRS, CDR2 YFSETQ, per germline. As DNA, the CDR3 is TGCGCCAGCAGCTTGGAGGGGACAGGGGTTGCTGAAGCTTTCTTT. Translation gives CASSLEGTGVAEAFF.

V usage is TRBV7-8 and J usage is TRBJ1-1; D ambiguous. Trimming shortened V by 5 bases and J by 8 bases, and 12 bases separated the two germline ends. Per the germline V gene, CDR1 is SGHVS and CDR2 is FQNEAQ. The CDR3 has 12 residues. CDR3 residues: CASSVRREEAFF. CDR3 DNA sequence: TGTGCCAGCAGCGTCAGACGGGAGGAAGCTTTCTTT. The complete variable domain, with remaining parts taken from reference TRBV7-8 and TRBJ1-1, reads GAGVSQSPRYKVAKRGQDVALRCDPISGHVSLFWYQQALGQGPEFLTYFQNEAQLDKSGLPSDRFFAERPEGSVSTLKIQRTQQEDSAVYLCASSVRREEAFFGQGTRLTVV.